At least ten counts were recorded for the clone carrying this T cell receptor (beta chain). Its antigen remains unidentified. The data stem from a study of identical twins. The CDR3 consists of 14 residues. The V gene end was trimmed by 0 bases and the J gene end by 7 bases; junction bases not matched to a gene: 7. Per germline, CDR1 SQVTM and CDR2 ANQGSEA. A universal primer site came from template switching; cDNA carried unique molecular identifiers. TCRdb re-called the 5' RACE reads with MiXCR, one entry per CDR3 protein. Of some 500,000 distinct CDR3 sequences in the sample, around a tenth were seen once. Whole-study results and caveats: Weaker excess twin sharing was seen among beta out-of-frame sequences.

This same sample was also taken into another study, of yellow fever vaccine responses in identical twins.

The sample consisted of PBMCs. The chain has TRBV29-1 and TRBJ1-1; 8 bases are shared with TRBD1. This TCR came from a woman between 18 and 30 years old in good health. The CDR3 region has the DNA TGCAGCGTTGAAGATTGGACAGGGCTAAGTGAAGCTTTCTTT. Protein: CSVEDWTGLSEAFF.